This TCR beta chain is from a study of blood T cell repertoires in COVID-19. The wider study: The United States, Italy and Spain supplied acute and convalescent COVID-19 samples.

Seattle researchers signed up patients amid active infection and tracked them longitudinally. Germline-derived CDR1 and CDR2 are MNHEY and SVGAGI. V lost 6 bases and J lost 0, with 11 bases in between. The CDR3 totals 14 residues. In the original workflow: From reference gene primer amplification, estimates of nucleated cell counts were derived. TCRdb's copy holds only in-frame clones and misses some; the assay was immunoSEQ multiplex PCR. The V and J calls and clone size come from that table; D and trimming were worked out from the DNA. The sample lists some 450,000 clones, 88% occurring once. The origin of this receptor is a woman aged 45-65 years with COVID-19, enrolled during active disease. Sequencing was carried out using peripheral blood. The V and J genes are TRBV6-5 and TRBJ1-1; D is perhaps TRBD1 (5 bases). The CDR3 region is CASRRGQMNTEAFF. In DNA form, the CDR3 reads TGTGCCAGCAGGCGTGGACAAATGAACACTGAAGCTTTCTTT.